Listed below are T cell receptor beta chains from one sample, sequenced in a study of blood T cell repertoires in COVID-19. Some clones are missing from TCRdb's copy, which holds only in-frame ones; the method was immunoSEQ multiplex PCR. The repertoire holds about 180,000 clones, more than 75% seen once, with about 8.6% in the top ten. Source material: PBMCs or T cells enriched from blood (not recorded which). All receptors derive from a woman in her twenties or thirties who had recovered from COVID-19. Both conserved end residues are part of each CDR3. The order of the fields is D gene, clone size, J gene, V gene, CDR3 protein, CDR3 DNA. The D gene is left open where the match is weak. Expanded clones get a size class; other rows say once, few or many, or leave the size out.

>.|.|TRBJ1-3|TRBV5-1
CASSTDSKRLGAGNTIYF
TGCGCCAGCAGCACGGACAGTAAGAGGCTCGGGGCTGGAAACACCATATATTTT
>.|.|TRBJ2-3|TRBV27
CASSMWGRGTDTQYF
TGTGCCAGCAGTATGTGGGGGCGAGGCACAGATACGCAGTATTTT
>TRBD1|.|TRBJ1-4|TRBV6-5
CASSRPGQGNEKLFF
TGTGCCAGCAGTCGTCCGGGACAGGGGAATGAAAAACTGTTTTTT
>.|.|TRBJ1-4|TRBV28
CASSFSPKLFF
TGTGCCAGCAGTTTCTCCCCCAAACTGTTTTTT
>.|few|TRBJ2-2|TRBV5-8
CITGLSTGELFF
TGCATCACGGGATTAAGCACCGGGGAGCTGTTTTTT
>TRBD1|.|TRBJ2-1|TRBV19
CASSIDFAGGLYNEQFF
TGTGCCAGTAGTATAGATTTCGCAGGGGGCCTTTACAATGAGCAGTTCTTC
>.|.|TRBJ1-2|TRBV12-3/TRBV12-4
CASSVANYGYTF
TGTGCCAGCAGTGTCGCTAACTATGGCTACACCTTC
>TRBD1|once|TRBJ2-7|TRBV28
CASSRQGTAYEQYF
TGTGCCAGCAGCAGACAGGGGACGGCCTACGAGCAGTACTTC
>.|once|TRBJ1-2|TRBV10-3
CAISGQNEDYGYTF
TGTGCCATCAGTGGACAGAATGAGGACTATGGCTACACCTTC
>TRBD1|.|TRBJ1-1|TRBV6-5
CASSFKDRDGAFF
TGTGCCAGCAGTTTCAAGGACAGGGATGGCGCTTTCTTT
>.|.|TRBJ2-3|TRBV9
CARSGGGGGRTDTQYF
TGTGCCCGCAGCGGAGGGGGAGGGGGGAGGACAGATACGCAGTATTTT
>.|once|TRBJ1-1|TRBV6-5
CATAREGNTEAFF
TGTGCCACCGCCCGGGAGGGGAACACTGAAGCTTTCTTT
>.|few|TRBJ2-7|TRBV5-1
CASSLDADFYEQYF
TGCGCCAGCAGCTTGGACGCAGACTTCTACGAGCAGTACTTC
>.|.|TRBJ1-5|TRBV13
CASSLGLGGLYQPQHF
TGTGCCAGCAGCTTAGGCCTGGGGGGTCTTTATCAGCCCCAGCATTTT
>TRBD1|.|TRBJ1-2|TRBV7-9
CASSLRDRGHGYTF
TGTGCCAGCAGCTTACGGGACAGGGGGCATGGCTACACCTTC
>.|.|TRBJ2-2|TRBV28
CASSFSIKDWTNTGELFF
TGTGCCAGCAGTTTTTCGATTAAAGACTGGACGAACACCGGGGAGCTGTTTTTT
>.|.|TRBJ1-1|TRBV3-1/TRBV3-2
CASSQLGHLGTEAFF
TGTGCCAGCAGCCAATTGGGACATTTGGGGACTGAAGCTTTCTTT
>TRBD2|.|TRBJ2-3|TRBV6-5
CASWGGTSGTDTQYF
TGTGCCAGCTGGGGGGGGACTAGCGGTACAGATACGCAGTATTTT
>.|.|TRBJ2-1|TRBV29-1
CSVVRGNEQFF
TGCAGCGTTGTAAGGGGTAATGAGCAGTTCTTC
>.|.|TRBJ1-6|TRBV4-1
CASSYTTGSNSPLHF
TGCGCCAGCAGCTATACGACAGGATCAAATTCACCCCTCCACTTT
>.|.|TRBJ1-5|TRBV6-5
CASRARGLSNQPQHF
TGTGCCAGCAGAGCGCGGGGATTAAGCAATCAGCCCCAGCATTTT
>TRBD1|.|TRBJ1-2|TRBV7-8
CASSFDSRDRKWIYYGYTF
TGTGCCAGCAGCTTCGACTCCCGGGACAGGAAGTGGATATACTATGGCTACACCTTC
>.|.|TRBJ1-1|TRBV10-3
CAISAGVGRATSQNTEAFF
TGTGCCATCAGTGCAGGAGTCGGCAGGGCAACATCACAGAACACTGAAGCTTTCTTT
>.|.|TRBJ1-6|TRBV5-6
CASSSGQFNSPLHF
TGTGCCAGCAGCTCCGGACAGTTTAATTCACCCCTCCACTTT
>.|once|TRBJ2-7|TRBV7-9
CASSLGGRDTYSYEQYF
TGTGCCAGCAGCTTAGGGGGCCGGGACACCTACTCCTACGAGCAGTACTTC
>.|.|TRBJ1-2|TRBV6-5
CASTGGHSYGYTF
TGTGCCTCCACGGGGGGACATAGCTATGGCTACACCTTC
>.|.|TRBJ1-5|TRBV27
CASSRDFNQPQHF
TGTGCCAGCAGCCGGGACTTCAATCAGCCCCAGCATTTT
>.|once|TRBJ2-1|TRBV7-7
CASSLLRVGEQFF
TGTGCTAGCAGCTTACTCAGGGTGGGGGAGCAGTTCTTC
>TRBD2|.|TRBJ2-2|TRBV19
CASSGTSGANTGELFF
TGTGCCAGTAGTGGGACTAGCGGAGCGAACACCGGGGAGCTGTTTTTT
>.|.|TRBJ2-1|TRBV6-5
CASRADIYNEQFF
TGTGCCAGCAGGGCGGATATCTACAATGAGCAGTTCTTC
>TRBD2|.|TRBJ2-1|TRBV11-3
CASSLTSVEQFF
TGTGCCAGCAGCTTAACTAGCGTGGAGCAGTTCTTC
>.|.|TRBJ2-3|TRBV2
CASRVDTQYF
TGTGCCAGCCGGGTAGATACGCAGTATTTT
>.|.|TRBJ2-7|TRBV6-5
CASSYEVSYEQYF
TGTGCCAGCAGTTACGAGGTTTCCTACGAGCAGTACTTC
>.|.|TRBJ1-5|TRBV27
CASSLQGRNQPQHF
TGTGCCAGCAGTTTACAGGGTCGCAATCAGCCCCAGCATTTT
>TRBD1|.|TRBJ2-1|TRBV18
CASSPPGTATYNEQFF
TGTGCCAGCTCACCACCCGGGACAGCAACCTACAATGAGCAGTTCTTC
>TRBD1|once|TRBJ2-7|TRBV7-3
CASSSDRGPTYEQYF
TGTGCCAGCAGCTCGGACAGGGGTCCTACCTACGAGCAGTACTTC
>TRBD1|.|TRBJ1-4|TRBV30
CAGSRTGGEEKLFF
TGTGCCGGATCTAGGACAGGGGGCGAGGAAAAACTGTTTTTT
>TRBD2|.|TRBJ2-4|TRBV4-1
CASSRLLAGIKTIQYF
TGCGCCAGCAGCCGATTACTAGCGGGGATAAAAACAATTCAGTACTTC
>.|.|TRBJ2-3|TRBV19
CASSTRVADTQYF
TGTGCCAGTAGTACCAGGGTAGCAGATACGCAGTATTTT
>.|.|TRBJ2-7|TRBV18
CASSPPADSFSYEQYF
TGTGCCAGCTCACCCCCGGCGGACAGTTTCTCCTACGAGCAGTACTTC
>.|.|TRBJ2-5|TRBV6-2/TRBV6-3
CASSPAGGPQETQYF
TGTGCCAGCAGTCCAGCAGGGGGGCCCCAAGAGACCCAGTACTTC
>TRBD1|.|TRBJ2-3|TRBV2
CASSETGGDTQYF
TGTGCCAGCAGTGAAACAGGGGGGGATACGCAGTATTTT
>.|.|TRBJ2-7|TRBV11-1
CASSLASGILSYEQYF
TGTGCCAGCAGCTTAGCGTCCGGGATACTCTCCTACGAGCAGTACTTC